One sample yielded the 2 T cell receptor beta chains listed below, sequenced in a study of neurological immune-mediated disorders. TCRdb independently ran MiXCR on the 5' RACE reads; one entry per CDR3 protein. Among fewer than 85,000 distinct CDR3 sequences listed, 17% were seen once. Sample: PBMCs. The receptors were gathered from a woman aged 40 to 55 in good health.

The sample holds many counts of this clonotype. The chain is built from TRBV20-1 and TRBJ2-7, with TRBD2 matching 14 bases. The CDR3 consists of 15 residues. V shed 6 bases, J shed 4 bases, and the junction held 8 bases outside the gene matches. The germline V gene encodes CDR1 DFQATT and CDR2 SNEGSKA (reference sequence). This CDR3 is CSALRLAGGKYEQYF. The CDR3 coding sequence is TGCAGTGCCTTACGACTAGCGGGGGGGAAATACGAGCAGTACTTC.

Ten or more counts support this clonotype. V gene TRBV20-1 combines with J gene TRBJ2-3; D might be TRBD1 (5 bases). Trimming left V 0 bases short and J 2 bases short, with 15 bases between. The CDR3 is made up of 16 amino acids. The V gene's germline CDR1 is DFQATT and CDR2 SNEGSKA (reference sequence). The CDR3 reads CSARDGATAFTDTQYF. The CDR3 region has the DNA TGCAGTGCTAGAGATGGCGCGACAGCATTCACAGATACGCAGTATTTT.